The source of this TCR beta chain is a study of control samples from healthy donors and cancer patients. Trimming removed 0 bases from V and 4 bases from J; junction bases left unmatched: 14. The CDR3 runs 18 residues. Germline V gene lookup returns CDR1 MGHRA and CDR2 YSYEKL. Produced via immunoSEQ multiplex PCR; TCRdb's table is partial and in-frame only. This table holds 150,000 or so clones, just over 85% found once. This clonotype was obtained from a young man in good health. The chain is built from TRBV4-1 and TRBJ1-2; 7 nucleotides match TRBD1. Sequencing was done on a sample of blood. The CDR3 reads CASSQDGRAGGPTYGYTF. The CDR3, as DNA: TGCGCCAGCAGCCAAGATGGGCGGGCAGGGGGACCTACCTATGGCTACACCTTC.